Shown below are 23 T cell receptor beta chains from a single sample sequenced in a study of blood T cell repertoires in COVID-19 (dated by TCRdb to between 2020 and 2021). The library came from the immunoSEQ multiplex PCR assay. The table comes from immuneACCESS by way of TCRdb, which keeps in-frame sequences with V and J called. Part of the clones is missing from these tables; in studies checked, under half for an unresolved V gene and the rest for unknown reasons. Present in this sample are around 100,000 clones, 65% to 90% of which were seen just once. Over 1.5% of the sample belongs to the ten largest clones. Sequencing used peripheral blood. These receptors were obtained from a man aged 80 or over with acute or convalescent COVID-19.

The chain has TRBV27 and TRBJ2-1, with D possibly matching TRBD2 (7 bases). The CDR3 extends over 16 amino acids. V was cut by 6 bases and J by 2 bases, with 17 bases left in between. CDR1 MNHEY and CDR2 SMNVEV come from the germline V gene (reference sequence). The CDR3 DNA is TGTGCCAGCAGCTTGGGGAGGGGGAGGACCTACAATGAGCAGTTCTTC. Residues: CASSLGRGRTYNEQFF.

The rearrangement links TRBV28 to TRBJ2-3, with D possibly matching TRBD2 (5 bases). The CDR3 totals 16 residues. Germline values: CDR1 MDHEN, CDR2 SYDVKM. V was trimmed by 5 bases and J by 3 bases, leaving 18 bases between them. In nucleotides, the CDR3 is TGTGCCAGCAGTCGGACGTTCGGGATGTCGACAGATACGCAGTATTTT. Residues: CASSRTFGMSTDTQYF.

The chain has TRBV25-1 and TRBJ1-5; D remains ambiguous. The germline V gene has CDR1 MGHDK and CDR2 SYGVNS. This CDR3 spans 15 amino acids. V lost 4 bases to trimming and J lost 0 bases, with 10 bases between them. CDR3 sequence: CASSGAPHSNQPQHF. The CDR3 DNA follows: TGTGCCAGCAGTGGGGCCCCCCATAGCAATCAGCCCCAGCATTTT.

The rearrangement uses TRBV5-3 and TRBJ2-1, with TRBD1 matching over 8 bases. TRBV5-3 is identified as an open reading frame with a role that is uncertain. The trim removed 2 bases at V and 6 bases at J, leaving 19 bases unmatched. CDR3 length: 19 amino acids. Written as DNA, the CDR3 is TGTGCCAGAAGCTTTAGGACAGGGTGGGTTCACACGCACGGCAATGAGCAGTTCTTC. It encodes CARSFRTGWVHTHGNEQFF.

The rearrangement uses TRBV5-6 and TRBJ2-2; 7 bases match TRBD1. The J segment lost 0 bases and the V segment lost 5 bases, leaving 4 bases of the junction unmatched. The length of the CDR3 is 15 residues. The germline V gene encodes CDR1 SGHDT and CDR2 YYEEEE. CDR3 sequence: CASRWGQTNTGELFF. The CDR3 bases are TGTGCCAGCAGGTGGGGACAGACGAACACCGGGGAGCTGTTTTTT.

As for this clone: One junction end disagrees with the germline gene, perhaps due to a read error. This sequence joins TRBV27 and TRBJ2-1, with TRBD1 identical over 10 bases. CDR3 length equals 18 residues. Per germline, CDR1 MNHEY and CDR2 SMNVEV (reference sequence). The chain's CDR3 is CASRLYPPGQGRYNEQFF. CDR3 bases: TGTGCCAGCCGTTTATACCCACCGGGACAGGGGAGATACAATGAGCAGTTCTTC.

Here the CDR3 DNA reads TGTGCCAGCAGCACCACTAGCGGGGGCCGGTGGGAGCAGTTCTTC. As protein: CASSTTSGGRWEQFF. The chain links TRBV5-5 to TRBJ2-1; TRBD2 matches 11 bases. Unmatched junction bases numbered 10, after V lost 4 bases and J lost 10 bases. The CDR3 has 15 amino acids. Germline loops: CDR1 SGHKS, CDR2 YYEKEE (reference sequence). The whole variable domain, remainder taken from reference TRBV5-5 and TRBJ2-1, is DAGVTQSPTHLIKTRGQQVTLRCSPISGHKSVSWYQQVLGQGPQFIFQYYEKEERGRGNFPDRFSARQFPNYSSELNVNALLLGDSALYLCASSTTSGGRWEQFFGPGTRLTVL.

This clone was detected a few times. The J gene is TRBJ1-2, the V gene TRBV7-2, with 9 bases matching TRBD1. CDR1 is SGHTA, CDR2 FQGNSA, per germline. The CDR3 sequence is 15 residues long. Trimming cost V 3 bases and J 3 bases; bases outside gene matches: 5. This chain's CDR3 is CASSLKQGADYGYTF. The CDR3 bases are TGTGCCAGCAGCTTGAAACAGGGGGCAGACTATGGCTACACCTTC.

The V call is TRBV6-2 or TRBV6-3, the J call TRBJ2-7; D is perhaps TRBD1 (5 bases). Trimming removed 2 bases from V and 6 bases from J, with 8 bases in between. The CDR3 spans 12 residues. Germline V gene sequence: CDR1 MNHEY, CDR2 SVGEGT. The CDR3 DNA sequence: TGTGCCAGCAGTTACCAGGGATCCGAGCAGTACTTC. Translation gives CASSYQGSEQYF.

J is TRBJ2-7 and V is TRBV4-2; tentatively, D is TRBD2 (6 bases). V was trimmed by 5 bases and J by 3 bases, leaving 20 bases between them. CDR1 LGHNA and CDR2 YNFKEQ come from the germline V gene. The CDR3 is 16 amino acids. CDR3 region: CASSDELSGASYEQYF. DNA of the CDR3: TGTGCCAGCAGCGACGAACTTAGCGGAGCCAGCTACGAGCAGTACTTC.

This clone was observed a few times. This chain connects TRBV3-1 (or the pseudogene TRBV3-2) to TRBJ1-6; no definite D call. This CDR3 is 13 amino acids long. CDR1 and CDR2 from the germline V gene are LGHDT and YNNKEL (reference sequence). Trimming pared 4 bases from V and 10 bases from J, leaving 11 bases between. CDR3 residues: CASSPPGGSPLHF. The CDR3 DNA reads TGTGCCAGCAGCCCGCCAGGAGGATCACCCCTCCACTTT.

The chain recombines TRBV14 with TRBJ2-7; D is perhaps TRBD2 (5 bases). The V and J ends lost 1 base and 2 bases respectively, with 12 bases between them. The V gene's germline CDR1 is SGHDN and CDR2 FVKESK. The CDR3 covers 15 residues. The CDR3 DNA follows: TGTGCCAGCAGCCAAGTAAGCGGCCTTCCCTACGAGCAGTACTTC. Its translation is CASSQVSGLPYEQYF. Full variable domain (outside the CDR3, taken from reference TRBV14 and TRBJ2-7): EAGVTQFPSHSVIEKGQTVTLRCDPISGHDNLYWYRRVMGKEIKFLLHFVKESKQDESGMPNNRFLAERTGGTYSTLKVQPAELEDSGVYFCASSQVSGLPYEQYFGPGTRLTVT.

The rearrangement uses TRBV19 and TRBJ2-3; 9 nucleotides agree with TRBD2. The V and J ends lost 3 bases and 1 base, in that order; junction bases with no gene match: 2. Per germline, CDR1 LNHDA and CDR2 SQIVND (reference sequence). This CDR3 comprises 15 residues. The CDR3 DNA is TGTGCCAGTAGTATGCGGACTAGCGGCACAGATACGCAGTATTTT. As protein: CASSMRTSGTDTQYF.

The J gene is TRBJ2-1, the V gene TRBV5-1; 14 bases are shared with TRBD2. Germline values: CDR1 SGHRS, CDR2 YFSETQ. This CDR3 is built from 17 residues. Germline trimming cut 4 bases from V and 4 bases from J; bases unmatched to any gene: 7. CDR3 region: CASSPGLAGEKYNEQFF. The CDR3 nucleotides read TGCGCCAGCAGCCCGGGACTAGCGGGAGAGAAGTACAATGAGCAGTTCTTC.

The gene calls are TRBV5-4 and TRBJ2-2, with 11 positions matching TRBD2. V lost 3 bases and J lost 2; bases outside the gene matches: 3. The CDR3 has 16 residues. In germline, CDR1 is SGHNT, CDR2 YYREEE (reference sequence). CDR3 residues: CASSSGLAGNTGELFF. CDR3 in DNA: TGTGCCAGCAGCTCCGGACTAGCGGGTAACACCGGGGAGCTGTTTTTT.

This chain uses TRBV6-5 with TRBJ2-1; D is uncertain. The CDR3 runs to 14 residues. Germline CDR1 and CDR2: MNHEY and SVGAGI. V was pared by 5 bases and J by 9 bases, with 17 bases between. CDR3 residues: CASSQSIRQREQFF. The CDR3 region has the DNA TGTGCCAGCAGTCAGTCGATCCGCCAACGTGAGCAGTTCTTC.

The chain employs TRBV7-3 and TRBJ2-2; 7 nucleotides match TRBD1. Germline CDR1 reads SGHTA; CDR2 reads FQGTGA. The junction had 6 bases not matched to a gene; V was cut back by 0 bases and J by 5 bases. The CDR3 covers 16 residues. CDR3 protein: CASSLTLGRGTGELFF. The DNA of the CDR3 is TGTGCCAGCAGCTTAACCCTTGGCAGGGGGACCGGGGAGCTGTTTTTT.

This clone was counted a single time. The gene calls are TRBV5-1 and TRBJ1-2, with TRBD1 identical over 9 bases. Germline V CDR1 and CDR2: SGHRS, YFSETQ. The CDR3 loop spans 13 amino acids. After removal of 4 bases from V and 6 bases from J, the junction contained 4 bases not matched to a gene. The CDR3 bases are TGCGCCAGCAGCCTGGGACAGGGCAATGGCTACACCTTC. Amino acids: CASSLGQGNGYTF.

This chain links TRBV5-1 with TRBJ2-3; perhaps TRBD1 as D (5 bases). The V end lost 2 bases, the J end lost 3 bases, and 13 bases lay between the germline ends. The CDR3 has 15 residues. The germline V gene encodes CDR1 SGHRS and CDR2 YFSETQ. CDR3 nucleotide sequence: TGCGCCAGCAGCTTAGGGGAATTGCTGACAGATACGCAGTATTTT. Translating gives CASSLGELLTDTQYF.

The rearrangement uses TRBV5-1 and TRBJ1-1, with TRBD1 as a possible D gene (5 bases). The germline V and J ends were trimmed by 2 bases and 5 bases, with 13 bases remaining between them. This CDR3 is built from 14 residues. Germline CDR1 reads SGHRS; CDR2 reads YFSETQ. CDR3 sequence: CASSLGTTRTEAFF. The CDR3 nucleotides read TGCGCCAGCAGCTTAGGGACTACTAGGACTGAAGCTTTCTTT. Using reference TRBV5-1 and TRBJ1-1 for the parts outside the CDR3, the full variable domain is KAGVTQTPRYLIKTRGQQVTLSCSPISGHRSVSWYQQTPGQGLQFLFEYFSETQRNKGNFPGRFSGRQFSNSRSEMNVSTLELGDSALYLCASSLGTTRTEAFFGQGTRLTVV.

The chain has TRBV29-1 and TRBJ1-1, with D possibly TRBD1 on 6 matching bases. The germline CDR1 and CDR2 sequences are SQVTM and ANQGSEA. CDR3 length: 13 residues. Trimming left V 6 bases short and J 0 bases short, with 11 bases between. CDR3 DNA: TGCAGCGTCCACAGGGACATGAACACTGAAGCTTTCTTT. Translated: CSVHRDMNTEAFF.

This rearrangement joins TRBV11-3 to TRBJ1-5; D gene ambiguous. V was clipped by 5 bases and J by 2 bases, with 10 bases between them. Germline V gene sequence: CDR1 SGHNT, CDR2 YENEEA. The CDR3 sequence is 14 residues long. The CDR3 sequence is CASSRPGCNQPQHF. CDR3 bases: TGTGCCAGCAGCCGACCGGGGTGCAATCAGCCCCAGCATTTT.

The chain recombines TRBV5-4 with TRBJ2-2, with 10 bases fitting TRBD1. This CDR3 spans 15 amino acids. Germline assignment: CDR1 SGHNT and CDR2 YYREEE (reference sequence). The V and J ends lost 4 bases and 4 bases, in that order; junction bases with no gene match: 4. The chain's CDR3 is CASSPGQGFTGELFF. Written as DNA, the CDR3 is TGTGCCAGCAGCCCGGGACAGGGGTTCACCGGGGAGCTGTTTTTT.